Below, 17 T cell receptor beta chains from the same sample are listed, as sequenced in a study of T cell changes during pregnancy in multiple sclerosis. Produced via immunoSEQ multiplex PCR; TCRdb's table is partial and in-frame only. The profile shows 65,000 to 80,000 clones, about 93% of them singletons. Material: peripheral blood, obtained in the first trimester of pregnancy. The receptor source for this set is a female donor with multiple sclerosis, enrolled in a pregnancy study.

The V call is TRBV27, the J call TRBJ2-2, with D possibly TRBD1 on 5 matching bases. The CDR3 loop spans 15 amino acids. V was trimmed by 7 bases and J by 4 bases, leaving 16 bases between them. Germline lookup yields CDR1 MNHEY and CDR2 SMNVEV (reference sequence). The chain's CDR3 is CASTSMARATGELFF. CDR3 DNA: TGTGCCAGCACCAGCATGGCCAGGGCCACCGGGGAGCTGTTTTTT.

This chain links TRBV5-1 with TRBJ2-7; 8 bases are a match to TRBD2. V lost 0 bases, J lost 5 bases, and 10 bases stayed unmatched. The CDR3 contains 16 residues. Germline V CDR1 and CDR2: SGHRS, YFSETQ. The CDR3: CASSLGGGTRSDEQYF. Written as DNA, the CDR3 is TGCGCCAGCAGCTTGGGGGGTGGGACTAGAAGCGACGAGCAGTACTTC.

The chain combines TRBV27 with TRBJ2-7; TRBD2 agrees at 7 bases. Germline CDR1 MNHEY, CDR2 SMNVEV (reference sequence). The CDR3 runs to 14 residues. The J segment lost 5 bases and the V segment lost 7 bases, leaving 11 bases of the junction unmatched. The CDR3 reads CASNRGGNLDEQYF. CDR3 in DNA: TGTGCCAGCAACCGGGGAGGGAATCTCGACGAGCAGTACTTC.

The chain links TRBV7-3 to TRBJ1-5; D perhaps matches TRBD1 (6 bases). V lost 1 base and J 4 bases, leaving 17 bases between the germline ends. CDR3 length: 17 residues. Germline assignment: CDR1 SGHTA and CDR2 FQGTGA. The CDR3 loop reads CASSLIPGTSTNQPQHF. The CDR3 bases are TGTGCCAGCAGCTTAATTCCCGGGACATCCACGAATCAGCCCCAGCATTTT. Variable domain in full (rest from reference TRBV7-3 and TRBJ1-5): GAGVSQTPSNKVTEKGKYVELRCDPISGHTALYWYRQSLGQGPEFLIYFQGTGAADDSGLPNDRFFAVRPEGSVSTLKIQRTERGDSAVYLCASSLIPGTSTNQPQHFGDGTRLSIL.

The J gene is TRBJ2-1, the V gene TRBV5-1; TRBD2 agrees at 10 bases. This CDR3 has 16 amino acids. From germline, CDR1 is SGHRS and CDR2 YFSETQ. J lost 2 bases, V lost 2 bases, and 4 bases had no gene match. The CDR3 reads CASSLSGRVPYNEQFF. The CDR3 nucleotides read TGCGCCAGCAGCTTAAGCGGGAGGGTCCCCTACAATGAGCAGTTCTTC.

This clone came up once. The J gene is TRBJ2-1, the V gene TRBV18; 13 bases match TRBD2. This CDR3 comprises 16 residues. V lost 5 bases to trimming and J lost 8 bases; unmatched junction nucleotides: 9. Germline V gives CDR1 KGHSH, CDR2 LQKENI. Here the CDR3 reads CASSFLTSGRRDEQFF. CDR3 in DNA: TGTGCCAGCTCATTCCTGACTAGCGGGAGGCGGGATGAGCAGTTCTTC.

DNA for the CDR3: TGTGCCAGCAGTGCCTCTGTCTTCCAAGAGACCCAGTACTTC. Translating gives CASSASVFQETQYF. V usage is TRBV2 and J usage is TRBJ2-5, with unresolved D. V gave up 4 bases and J gave up 1 base, with 10 bases separating them. This CDR3 has 14 amino acids. The germline gives CDR1 SNHLY, CDR2 FYNNEI. Filled out from reference TRBV2 and TRBJ2-5, the complete variable domain reads EPEVTQTPSHQVTQMGQEVILRCVPISNHLYFYWYRQILGQKVEFLVSFYNNEISEKSEIFDDQFSVERPDGSNFTLKIRSTKLEDSAMYFCASSASVFQETQYFGPGTRLLVL.

The chain links TRBV15 to TRBJ1-4; D might be TRBD1 (6 bases). The CDR3 totals 15 residues. Trimming stripped 5 bases from V and 6 bases from J, with 16 bases between. CDR1 LNHNV and CDR2 YYDKDF come from the germline V gene (reference sequence). DNA of the CDR3: TGTGCCACCAGCTCTTCGACAGGTTGGCATGAAAAACTGTTTTTT. Translating it yields CATSSSTGWHEKLFF.

The rearrangement uses TRBV7-3 and TRBJ2-3; D might be TRBD2 (5 bases). Trimming pared 2 bases from V and 2 bases from J, leaving 11 bases between. Germline V lookup: CDR1 SGHTA, CDR2 FQGTGA. This CDR3 region has 15 residues. In DNA form, the CDR3 reads TGTGCCAGCAGCTTACGGGGTCTTTACACAGATACGCAGTATTTT. Translation: CASSLRGLYTDTQYF.

The V gene is TRBV27, the J gene TRBJ1-1, with D maybe TRBD1 (6 bases). CDR1 is MNHEY and CDR2 is SMNVEV in the germline V gene (reference sequence). Trimming cost V 2 bases and J 4 bases, with 8 bases left between them. The CDR3 covers 13 residues. The CDR3 DNA sequence: TGTGCCAGCAGTTTAAGGGGGAGCACTGAAGCTTTCTTT. Residues: CASSLRGSTEAFF.

The chain couples TRBV27 to TRBJ1-5; the D gene is possibly TRBD1 (5 bases). With 8 bases removed from V and 6 bases from J, the gap between germline ends came to 23 bases. The CDR3 has 16 residues. Germline lookup yields CDR1 MNHEY and CDR2 SMNVEV (reference sequence). The CDR3 DNA reads as TGTGCCAGCTTCCCCCACCATCAGGGTCAGGGTCAGCCCCAGCATTTT. Residues: CASFPHHQGQGQPQHF.

The chain is built from TRBV5-5 and TRBJ1-5; no definite D call. With 3 bases removed from V and 4 bases from J, the gap between germline ends came to 14 bases. The CDR3 length is 15 residues. Germline values: CDR1 SGHKS, CDR2 YYEKEE (reference sequence). The CDR3 sequence is CASSSLDPQNQPQHF. The CDR3 DNA sequence: TGTGCCAGCAGCTCCCTAGACCCCCAAAATCAGCCCCAGCATTTT.

V and J are TRBV19 and TRBJ1-2; D may be TRBD1 (5 bases). The CDR3 length is 14 residues. Germline V gene sequence: CDR1 LNHDA, CDR2 SQIVND (reference sequence). V was clipped by 3 bases and J by 4 bases, with 12 bases between them. CDR3 nucleotides: TGTGCCAGTAGTATGGGGGGTCGAAGCTATGGCTACACCTTC. As protein: CASSMGGRSYGYTF.

J is TRBJ1-1 and V is TRBV9; TRBD1 agrees at 9 bases. Germline V gene data show CDR1 as SGDLS and CDR2 as YYNGEE. With 4 bases clipped from V and 2 bases from J, the junction kept 3 bases outside the gene matches. The CDR3 extends over 14 amino acids. The CDR3 protein is CASSTQGANTEAFF. The CDR3 bases are TGTGCCAGCAGCACACAGGGGGCTAACACTGAAGCTTTCTTT.

This chain connects TRBV5-1 to TRBJ2-3; D is uncertain. The ends were cut back, 1 base at V and 1 base at J, with 4 bases in the middle. The CDR3 is 13 residues long. Per the germline V gene, CDR1 is SGHRS and CDR2 is YFSETQ. Written as DNA, the CDR3 is TGCGCCAGCAGCTTGTCAGGCACAGATACGCAGTATTTT. This encodes CASSLSGTDTQYF.

This clone turned up a few times. The chain combines TRBV6-1 with TRBJ2-7; no clear D gene. The V gene's germline CDR1 is MNHNS and CDR2 SASEGT. The CDR3 totals 13 residues. The V gene lost 3 bases and the J gene lost 1 base, with 7 bases spanning the gap. The CDR3 region has the DNA TGTGCCAGCAGTGATTGGGCTTCCTACGAGCAGTACTTC. Protein sequence: CASSDWASYEQYF.

The chain links TRBV7-3 to TRBJ1-1; the D gene is possibly TRBD1 (6 bases). Germline CDR1 SGHTA, CDR2 FQGTGA. V was clipped by 2 bases and J by 0 bases, with 13 bases between them. The CDR3 has 16 residues. CDR3 amino acids: CASSLGGRGMNTEAFF. The CDR3 DNA follows: TGTGCCAGCAGCTTAGGGGGCCGGGGTATGAACACTGAAGCTTTCTTT.